This section outlines one TCR beta chain sequence together with its context. The antigen is unknown. CDR1 and CDR2 (germline): SGHAT, FQNNGV. This CDR3 spans 18 amino acids. Trimming cost V 5 bases and J 0 bases, with 20 bases left between them. This entry is derived from a study of CD8+ T cells in alopecia areata. Study-level points and caveats: Affected lesional scalp, above all in alopecia totalis/universalis, was more clonal than normal scalp. Patients shared TCRs less clearly than mice did, possibly for HLA-related reasons.

The authors extracted RNA and reverse transcribed it into cDNA as the sequencing template. The assay was immunoSEQ multiplex PCR, and TCRdb's table has in-frame clones only and misses some. The sample has 200,000 or so clones, about 61% seen once. The origin of this receptor is a human donor in good health. Sequenced: CD8+ T cells sorted from blood. The chain is built from TRBV11-2 and TRBJ1-3; D remains unclear. CDR3 nucleotide sequence: TGTGCCAGCAGCCCCCGGCAAGAATACTTCCCCTCTGGAAACACCATATATTTT. It codes for CASSPRQEYFPSGNTIYF.